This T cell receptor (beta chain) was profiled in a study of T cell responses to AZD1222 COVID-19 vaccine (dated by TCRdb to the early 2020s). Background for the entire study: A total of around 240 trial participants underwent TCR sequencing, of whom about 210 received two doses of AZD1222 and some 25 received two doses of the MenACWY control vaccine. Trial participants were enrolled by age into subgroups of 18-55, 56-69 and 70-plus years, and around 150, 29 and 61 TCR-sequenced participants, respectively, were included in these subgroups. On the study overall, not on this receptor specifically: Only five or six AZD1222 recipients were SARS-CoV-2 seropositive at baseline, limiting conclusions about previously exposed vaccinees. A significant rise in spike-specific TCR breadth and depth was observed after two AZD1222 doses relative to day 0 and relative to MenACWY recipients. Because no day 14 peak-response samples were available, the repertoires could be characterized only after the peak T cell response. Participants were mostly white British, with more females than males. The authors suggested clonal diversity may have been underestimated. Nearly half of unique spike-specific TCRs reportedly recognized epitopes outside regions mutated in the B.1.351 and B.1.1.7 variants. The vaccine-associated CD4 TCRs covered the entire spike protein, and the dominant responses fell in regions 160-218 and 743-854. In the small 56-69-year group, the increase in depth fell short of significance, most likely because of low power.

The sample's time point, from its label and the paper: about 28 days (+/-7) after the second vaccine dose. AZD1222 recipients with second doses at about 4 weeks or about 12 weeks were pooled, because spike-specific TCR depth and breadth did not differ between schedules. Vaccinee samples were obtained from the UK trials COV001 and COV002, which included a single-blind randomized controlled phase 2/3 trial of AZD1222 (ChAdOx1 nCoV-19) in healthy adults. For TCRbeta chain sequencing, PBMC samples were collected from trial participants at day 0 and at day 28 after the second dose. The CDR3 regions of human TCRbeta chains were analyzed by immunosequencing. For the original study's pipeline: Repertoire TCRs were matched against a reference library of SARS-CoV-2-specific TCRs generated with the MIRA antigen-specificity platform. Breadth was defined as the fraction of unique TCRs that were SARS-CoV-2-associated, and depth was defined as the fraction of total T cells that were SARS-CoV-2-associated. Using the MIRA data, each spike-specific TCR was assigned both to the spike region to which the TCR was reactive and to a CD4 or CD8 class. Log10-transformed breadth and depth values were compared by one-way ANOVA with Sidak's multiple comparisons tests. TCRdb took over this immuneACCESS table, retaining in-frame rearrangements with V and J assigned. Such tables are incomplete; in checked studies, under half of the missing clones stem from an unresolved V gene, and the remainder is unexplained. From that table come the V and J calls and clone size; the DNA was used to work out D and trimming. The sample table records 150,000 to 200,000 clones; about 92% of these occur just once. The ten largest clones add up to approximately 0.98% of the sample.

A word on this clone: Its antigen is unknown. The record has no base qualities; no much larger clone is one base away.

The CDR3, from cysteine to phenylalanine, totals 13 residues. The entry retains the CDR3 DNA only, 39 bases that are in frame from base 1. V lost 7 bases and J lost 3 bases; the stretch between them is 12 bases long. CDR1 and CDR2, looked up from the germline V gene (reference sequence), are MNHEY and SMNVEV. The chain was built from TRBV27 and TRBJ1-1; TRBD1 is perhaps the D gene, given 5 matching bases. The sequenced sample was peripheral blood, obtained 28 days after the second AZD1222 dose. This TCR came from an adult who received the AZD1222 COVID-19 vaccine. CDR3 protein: CASIAGWHTEAFF. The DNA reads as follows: TGTGCCAGCATTGCAGGGTGGCACACTGAAGCTTTCTTT.